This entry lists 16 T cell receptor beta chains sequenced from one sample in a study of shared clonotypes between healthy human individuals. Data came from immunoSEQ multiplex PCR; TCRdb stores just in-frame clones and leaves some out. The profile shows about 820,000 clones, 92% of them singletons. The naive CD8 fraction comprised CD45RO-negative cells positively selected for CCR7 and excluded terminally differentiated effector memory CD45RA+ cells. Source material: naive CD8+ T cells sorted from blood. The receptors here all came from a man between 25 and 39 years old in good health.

In DNA, the CDR3 is TGTGCCAGTAGTATTCGGACTAGCGGAACTACCAATGAGCAGTTCTTC. As protein: CASSIRTSGTTNEQFF. The chain joins TRBV19 to TRBJ2-1; TRBD2 matches 10 bases. V was clipped by 3 bases and J by 6 bases; unmatched bases: 8. There are 16 residues in the CDR3. Germline-derived CDR1 and CDR2 are LNHDA and SQIVND (reference sequence). Supplemented by reference TRBV19 and TRBJ2-1, the full variable domain reads DGGITQSPKYLFRKEGQNVTLSCEQNLNHDAMYWYRQDPGQGLRLIYYSQIVNDFQKGDIAEGYSVSREKKESFPLTVTSAQKNPTAFYLCASSIRTSGTTNEQFFGPGTRLTVL.

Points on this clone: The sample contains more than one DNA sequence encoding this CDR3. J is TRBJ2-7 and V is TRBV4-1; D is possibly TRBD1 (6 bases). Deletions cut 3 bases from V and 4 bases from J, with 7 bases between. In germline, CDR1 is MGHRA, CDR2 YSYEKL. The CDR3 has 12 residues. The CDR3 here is CASSQQGYEQYF. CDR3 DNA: TGCGCCAGCAGCCAGCAGGGGTACGAGCAGTACTTC.

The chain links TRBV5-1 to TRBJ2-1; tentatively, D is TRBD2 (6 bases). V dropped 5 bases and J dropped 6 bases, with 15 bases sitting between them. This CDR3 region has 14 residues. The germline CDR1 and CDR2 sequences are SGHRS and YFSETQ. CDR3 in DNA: TGCGCCAGCAGATTTGGCGGGACTGTCAATGAGCAGTTCTTC. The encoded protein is CASRFGGTVNEQFF.

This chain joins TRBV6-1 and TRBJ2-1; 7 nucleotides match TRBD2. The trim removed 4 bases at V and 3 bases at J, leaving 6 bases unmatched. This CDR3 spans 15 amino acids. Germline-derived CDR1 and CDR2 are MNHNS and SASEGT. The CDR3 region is CASSGRLAGYNEQFF. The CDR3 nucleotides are TGTGCCAGCAGTGGGCGACTAGCTGGCTACAATGAGCAGTTCTTC.

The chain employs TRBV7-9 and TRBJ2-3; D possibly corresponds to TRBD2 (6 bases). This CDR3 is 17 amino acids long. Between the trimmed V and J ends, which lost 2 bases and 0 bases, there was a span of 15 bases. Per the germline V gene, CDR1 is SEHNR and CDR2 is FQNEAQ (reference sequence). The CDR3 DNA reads TGTGCCAGCAGCTTAAATCTTATAGGGAGGAGCACAGATACGCAGTATTTT. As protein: CASSLNLIGRSTDTQYF.

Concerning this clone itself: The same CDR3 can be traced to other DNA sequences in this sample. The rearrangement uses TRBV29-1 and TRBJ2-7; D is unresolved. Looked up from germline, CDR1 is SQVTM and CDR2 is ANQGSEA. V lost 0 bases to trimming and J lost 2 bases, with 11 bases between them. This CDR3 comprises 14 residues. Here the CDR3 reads CSVEDRAETYEQYF. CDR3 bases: TGCAGCGTTGAAGATAGAGCTGAGACCTACGAGCAGTACTTC.

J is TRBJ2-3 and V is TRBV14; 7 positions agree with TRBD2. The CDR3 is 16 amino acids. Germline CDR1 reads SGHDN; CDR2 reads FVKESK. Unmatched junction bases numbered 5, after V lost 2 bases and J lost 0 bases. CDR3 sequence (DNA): TGTGCCAGCAGCCAAAGGCTAGCGGAAAGCACAGATACGCAGTATTTT. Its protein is CASSQRLAESTDTQYF.

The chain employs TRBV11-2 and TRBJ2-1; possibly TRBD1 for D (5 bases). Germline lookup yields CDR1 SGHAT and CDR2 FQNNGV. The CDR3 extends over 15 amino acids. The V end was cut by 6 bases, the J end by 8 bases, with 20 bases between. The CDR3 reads CASSPVKGKGYEQFF. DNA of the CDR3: TGTGCCAGCAGTCCGGTTAAGGGGAAGGGGTATGAGCAGTTCTTC.

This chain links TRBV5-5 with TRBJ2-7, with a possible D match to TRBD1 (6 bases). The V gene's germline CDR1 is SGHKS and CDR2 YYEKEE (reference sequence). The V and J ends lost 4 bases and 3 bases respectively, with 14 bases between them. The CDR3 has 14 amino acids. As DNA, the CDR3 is TGTGCCAGCAGCCCGGACAGAGCTTACTACGAGCAGTACTTC. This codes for CASSPDRAYYEQYF.

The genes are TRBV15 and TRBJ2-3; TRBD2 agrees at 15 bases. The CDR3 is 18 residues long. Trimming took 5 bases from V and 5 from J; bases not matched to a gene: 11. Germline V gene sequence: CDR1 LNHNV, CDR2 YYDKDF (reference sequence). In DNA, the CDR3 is TGTGCCACCAGCTCTAATCGAGGACTAGCGGGAGGGCAAGATACGCAGTATTTT. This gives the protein CATSSNRGLAGGQDTQYF.

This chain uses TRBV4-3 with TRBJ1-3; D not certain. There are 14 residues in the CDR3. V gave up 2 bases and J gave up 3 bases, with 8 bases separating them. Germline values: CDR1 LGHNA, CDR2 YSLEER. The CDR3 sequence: CASSQQRVGNTIYF. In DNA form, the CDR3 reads TGCGCCAGCAGCCAACAAAGAGTTGGAAACACCATATATTTT.

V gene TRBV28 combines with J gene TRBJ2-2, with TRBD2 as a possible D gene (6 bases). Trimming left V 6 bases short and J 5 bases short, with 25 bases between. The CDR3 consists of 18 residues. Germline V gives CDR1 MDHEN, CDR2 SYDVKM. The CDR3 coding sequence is TGTGCCAGCAGACATAGAGGGAGGAGGTTTTTTTTTACCGGGGAGCTGTTTTTT. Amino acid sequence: CASRHRGRRFFFTGELFF. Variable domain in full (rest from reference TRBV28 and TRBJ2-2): DVKVTQSSRYLVKRTGEKVFLECVQDMDHENMFWYRQDPGLGLRLIYFSYDVKMKEKGDIPEGYSVSREKKERFSLILESASTNQTSMYLCASRHRGRRFFFTGELFFGEGSRLTVL.

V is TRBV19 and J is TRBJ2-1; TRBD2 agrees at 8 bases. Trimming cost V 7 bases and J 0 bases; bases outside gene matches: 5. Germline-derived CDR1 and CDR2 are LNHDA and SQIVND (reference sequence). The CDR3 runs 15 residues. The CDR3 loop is CASKTSASSYNEQFF. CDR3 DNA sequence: TGTGCCAGTAAGACTAGCGCCAGCTCCTACAATGAGCAGTTCTTC. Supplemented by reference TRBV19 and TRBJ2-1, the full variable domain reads DGGITQSPKYLFRKEGQNVTLSCEQNLNHDAMYWYRQDPGQGLRLIYYSQIVNDFQKGDIAEGYSVSREKKESFPLTVTSAQKNPTAFYLCASKTSASSYNEQFFGPGTRLTVL.

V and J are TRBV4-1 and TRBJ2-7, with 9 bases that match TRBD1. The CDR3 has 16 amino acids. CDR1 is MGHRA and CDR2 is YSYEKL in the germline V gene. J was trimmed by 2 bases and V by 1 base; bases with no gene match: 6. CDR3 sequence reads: CASSQVMGTGTYEQYF. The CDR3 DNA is TGCGCCAGCAGCCAAGTGATGGGGACAGGGACCTACGAGCAGTACTTC.

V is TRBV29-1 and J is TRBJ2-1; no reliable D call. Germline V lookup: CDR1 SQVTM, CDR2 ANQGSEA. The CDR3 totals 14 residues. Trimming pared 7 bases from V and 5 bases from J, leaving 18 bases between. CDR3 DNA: TGCAGCGGAAATAACTACGAGCTCAACAATGAGCAGTTCTTC. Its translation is CSGNNYELNNEQFF.

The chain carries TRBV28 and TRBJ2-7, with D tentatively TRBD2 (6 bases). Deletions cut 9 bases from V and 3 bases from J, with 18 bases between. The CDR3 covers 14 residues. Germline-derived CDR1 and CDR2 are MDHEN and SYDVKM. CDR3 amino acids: CASAIHGGIYEQYF. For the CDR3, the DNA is TGTGCCAGTGCCATTCATGGGGGGATCTACGAGCAGTACTTC.